Included here is one T cell receptor (beta chain) sequence, with context. What it binds is not known. These data originate in a study of siplizumab effects on memory and regulatory T cells. Findings and limits, study-wide: Tregs proliferating in siplizumab cultures lacked confirmation of their suppressive function.

The table came from immunoSEQ multiplex PCR; TCRdb's copy has only in-frame clones and leaves some out. This sample has about 82,000 clones, with roughly 87% found just once. The CDR3 has 14 residues. CDR1 and CDR2 (germline): LGHNA, YSLEER. Trimming shortened V by 4 bases and J by 5 bases, and 14 bases separated the two germline ends. Input material: Tregs sorted from blood. The J gene is TRBJ1-1, the V gene TRBV4-3; D is unclear. The receptor's source is a human donor in good health. The CDR3: CASSLVNTGTEAFF. The DNA for the CDR3 is TGCGCCAGCAGCCTCGTGAACACCGGGACTGAAGCTTTCTTT.